This T cell receptor (beta chain) was retrieved from a study of regulatory T cells in long-lasting Graves disease. Broader study findings: Persistent patients had more shared public clonotypes (fewer than 3,000) than new patients (966). Patients with persistent Graves' had lower TCR diversity than newly diagnosed patients.

Time point of the sample: newly diagnosed GD, antithyroid drugs for less than 3 months. Generation of the TCR library employed RNA extracted from PBMCs. The CDR3 sequence is 10 residues long. Germline V gene sequence: CDR1 SQVTM, CDR2 ANQGSEA. Trimming shortened V by 7 bases and J by 4 bases, and 7 bases separated the two germline ends. Through Arm-PCR of CDR3 regions and iRepertoire HTBI primers, TCR beta libraries were built. MiXCR, run by TCRdb on the multiplex PCR reads, gives a single entry per CDR3 protein. The sample contains 540,000 or so distinct CDR3 sequences, approximately 13% of which appear only once. Comments on this clonotype: Its antigen remains unknown.

A further study also used this sample, focusing on T cells in Graves' hyperthyroidism and ophthalmopathy. That report notes: During a first-round RT-PCR of the TCR CDR3, the HTBI primer set was used. Ophthalmopathy was predicted by the model a median of 6.5 months ahead of onset.

Sequenced here: peripheral blood mononuclear cells (PBMCs), sampled at new diagnosis, from a patient treated with antithyroid drugs. J is TRBJ2-5 and V is TRBV29-1; D is unclear. The TCR comes from a man aged 30 to 45 with Graves disease. DNA for the CDR3: TGCAGCGGCGTGAGAGAGACCCAGTACTTC. Its translation: CSGVRETQYF.